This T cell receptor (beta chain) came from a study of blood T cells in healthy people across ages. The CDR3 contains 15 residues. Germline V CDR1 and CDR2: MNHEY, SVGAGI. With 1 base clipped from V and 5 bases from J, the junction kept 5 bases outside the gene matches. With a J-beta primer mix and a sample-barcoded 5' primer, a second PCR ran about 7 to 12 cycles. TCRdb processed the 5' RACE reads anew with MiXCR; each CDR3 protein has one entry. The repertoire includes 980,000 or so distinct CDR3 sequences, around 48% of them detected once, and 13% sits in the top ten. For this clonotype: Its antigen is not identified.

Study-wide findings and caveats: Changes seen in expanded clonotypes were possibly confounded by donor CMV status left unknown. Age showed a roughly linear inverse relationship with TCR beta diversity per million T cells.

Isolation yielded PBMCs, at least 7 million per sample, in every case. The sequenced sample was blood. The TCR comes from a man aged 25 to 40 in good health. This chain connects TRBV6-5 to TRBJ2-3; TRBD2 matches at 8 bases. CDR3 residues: CASSYFGGGLDTQYF. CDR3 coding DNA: TGTGCCAGCAGTTACTTCGGGGGGGGCTTAGATACGCAGTATTTT.